The 10 T cell receptor beta chains below all came from one sample that was sequenced in a study of shared clonotypes between healthy human individuals. TCRdb's copy holds only in-frame clones and misses some; the assay was immunoSEQ multiplex PCR. The repertoire consists of under 2.5 million clones, with 80% to 95% occurring once and the leading ten covering around 0.35%. The source material was naive CD4+ T cells from PBMCs. The subset: CD45RA+ positively selected. These receptors were taken from a man aged 18 to 29 in good health. Some clones in this sample may be carry-over from other donors' samples.

The chain links TRBV7-6 to TRBJ1-2; D gene uncertain. The CDR3 extends over 16 amino acids. Germline V lookup: CDR1 SGHVS, CDR2 FNYEAQ. With 1 base removed from V and 8 bases from J, the gap between germline ends came to 20 bases. CDR3 loop: CASSLEGGPMVYGYTF. The CDR3 DNA sequence: TGTGCCAGCAGCTTAGAGGGTGGCCCCATGGTATACGGCTACACCTTC.

The chain links TRBV4-1 to TRBJ1-1; D gene ambiguous. Germline V lookup: CDR1 MGHRA, CDR2 YSYEKL. The CDR3 is 15 residues long. V lost 1 base, J lost 4 bases, and 13 bases lay in between. In nucleotides, the CDR3 is TGCGCCAGCAGCCAAGCCGGTGGAGGGCGCACTGAAGCTTTCTTT. Protein sequence: CASSQAGGGRTEAFF.

This clone appeared a single time. The rearrangement uses TRBV5-1 and TRBJ1-5, with 9 nucleotides matching TRBD1. The CDR3 extends over 15 amino acids. The junction had 6 bases not matched to a gene; V was cut back by 4 bases and J by 4 bases. In germline, CDR1 is SGHRS, CDR2 YFSETQ. In nucleotides, the CDR3 is TGCGCCAGCAGCCGAGGGACAGGGCGAAATCAGCCCCAGCATTTT. Translation: CASSRGTGRNQPQHF.

The rearrangement uses TRBV6-5 and TRBJ2-5; no clear D gene. The closer fit of TRBJ2-7 to the DNA end suggests the J call may be wrong. The CDR3 loop spans 11 amino acids. Germline V lookup: CDR1 MNHEY, CDR2 SVGAGI. CDR3 protein: CASSGNYEQYF. The CDR3 DNA sequence: TGTGCCAGCAGCGGAAACTACGAGCAGTACTTC.

The chain combines TRBV19 with TRBJ2-7; 8 positions agree with TRBD1. The V segment lost 9 bases and the J segment 3 bases; nucleotides outside the gene matches: 10. Germline loops: CDR1 LNHDA, CDR2 SQIVND (reference sequence). This CDR3 contains 14 residues. CDR3 in amino acids: CASQRDRRDYEQYF. CDR3 DNA: TGTGCCAGCCAGAGGGACAGGCGAGACTACGAGCAGTACTTC. Full variable domain (rest looked up from reference TRBV19 and TRBJ2-7): DGGITQSPKYLFRKEGQNVTLSCEQNLNHDAMYWYRQDPGQGLRLIYYSQIVNDFQKGDIAEGYSVSREKKESFPLTVTSAQKNPTAFYLCASQRDRRDYEQYFGPGTRLTVT.

About this clone itself: Other nucleotide sequences from this sample produce the same CDR3. The chain is built from TRBV5-4 and TRBJ1-3, with 7 positions matching TRBD1. This CDR3 region has 14 residues. Trimming removed 2 bases from V and 3 bases from J; junction bases left unmatched: 2. Germline-derived CDR1 and CDR2 are SGHNT and YYREEE (reference sequence). CDR3 bases: TGTGCCAGCAGCTTCAGGGGGGGTGGAAACACCATATATTTT. It codes for CASSFRGGGNTIYF.

Note on this clone: Distinct nucleotide sequences in the sample also encode this CDR3. The chain couples TRBV15 to TRBJ2-2; unclear D gene. CDR1 and CDR2 from the germline V gene are LNHNV and YYDKDF (reference sequence). Trimming removed 1 base at V and 8 bases at J, with 2 bases between. This CDR3 is built from 11 residues. The CDR3 here is CATSRAGELFF. The CDR3 bases are TGTGCCACCAGCAGAGCTGGGGAGCTGTTTTTT.

The rearrangement links TRBV11-1 to TRBJ2-7; 11 nucleotides line up with TRBD2. The CDR3 sequence is 18 residues long. The V and J ends lost 5 bases and 2 bases, in that order; junction bases with no gene match: 14. Germline V gives CDR1 SGHAT, CDR2 FQDESV (reference sequence). CDR3 bases: TGTGCCAGCAGCGGACGAACACTAGCGGGAGTAAGGCCCTACGAGCAGTACTTC. Translating gives CASSGRTLAGVRPYEQYF.

The chain is built from TRBV5-1 and TRBJ2-7; 8 bases are a match to TRBD1. Germline V lookup: CDR1 SGHRS, CDR2 YFSETQ. Germline trimming cut 9 bases from V and 1 base from J; bases unmatched to any gene: 15. This CDR3 comprises 16 residues. This CDR3 is CATSRAPTGDSYEQYF. CDR3 DNA: TGCGCCACCTCCAGGGCCCCGACAGGGGATTCCTACGAGCAGTACTTC.

The chain combines TRBV28 with TRBJ1-2; no clear D. The CDR3 has 11 residues. In germline, CDR1 is MDHEN, CDR2 SYDVKM. Trimming shortened V by 8 bases and J by 3 bases, and 7 bases separated the two germline ends. CDR3 bases: TGTGCCAGCGGCTTGGACTATGGCTACACCTTC. This encodes CASGLDYGYTF.